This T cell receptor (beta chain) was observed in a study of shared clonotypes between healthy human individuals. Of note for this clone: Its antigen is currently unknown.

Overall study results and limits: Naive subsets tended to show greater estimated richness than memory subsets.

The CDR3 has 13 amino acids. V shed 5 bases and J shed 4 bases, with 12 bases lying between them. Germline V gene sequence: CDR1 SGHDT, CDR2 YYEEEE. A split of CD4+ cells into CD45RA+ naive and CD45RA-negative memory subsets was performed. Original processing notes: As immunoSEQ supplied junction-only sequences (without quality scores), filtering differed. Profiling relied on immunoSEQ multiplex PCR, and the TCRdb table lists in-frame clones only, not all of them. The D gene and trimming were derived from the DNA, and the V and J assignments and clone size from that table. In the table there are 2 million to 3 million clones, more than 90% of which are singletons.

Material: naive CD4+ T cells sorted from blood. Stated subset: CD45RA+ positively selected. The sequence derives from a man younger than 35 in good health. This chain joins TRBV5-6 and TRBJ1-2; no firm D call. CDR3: CASSFFRGYGYTF. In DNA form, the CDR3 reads TGTGCCAGCAGTTTTTTCCGTGGCTATGGCTACACCTTC.